This T cell receptor beta chain came from a study of blood T cells in healthy people across ages. Overall study results and limits: There were more naive CD4+ cells and higher diversity in long-lived donors than in aged donors.

The germline V gene encodes CDR1 SEHNR and CDR2 FQNEAQ (reference sequence). This CDR3 spans 16 amino acids. On this clonotype itself: Its antigen remains unknown.

Together with a sample-barcoded 5' primer, a J-beta primer mix was included in a second PCR lasting roughly 6 to 12 cycles. TCRdb reprocessed the 5' RACE reads via MiXCR and lists one record per CDR3 protein. Seen here are about 630,000 distinct CDR3 sequences, roughly 20% observed once, and the top ten hold 3% to 4%. The chain carries TRBV7-9 and TRBJ2-5, with D possibly matching TRBD2 (7 bases). Matching the DNA end better, TRBJ2-1 makes the J call doubtful. Sequencing was done on a sample of blood. The clonotype was recovered from a man between 65 and 85 years old in good health. The chain's CDR3 is CASSLEGGGPYNEQFF. In nucleotides, the CDR3 is TGTGCCAGCAGCTTAGAGGGGGGAGGGCCGTACAATGAGCAGTTCTTC.